This T cell receptor beta chain was sequenced in a study of regulatory T cells in long-lasting Graves disease. Study background: Antithyroid drug intake by newly diagnosed Graves' patients had lasted under 3 months. Study-level points and caveats: Small sample size may have lowered accuracy.

The V end lost 0 bases, the J end lost 1 base, and 12 bases lay between the germline ends. Looked up from germline, CDR1 is KGHSH and CDR2 is LQKENI. The CDR3 sequence is 16 residues long. This clonotype was counted at least ten times. The antigen is unknown. The time point denotes: newly diagnosed GD, antithyroid drugs for less than 3 months. Isolated PBMC RNA provided the starting material for the TCR library. The authors built TCR beta libraries using iRepertoire HTBI primers and Arm-PCR of CDR3 regions. TCRdb analysed the multiplex PCR reads with MiXCR anew, one entry per CDR3 protein. The sample carries 300,000 to 400,000 distinct CDR3 sequences, over 15% recorded once. This same sample was also taken into another study, of T cells in Graves' hyperthyroidism and ophthalmopathy. Per that study: Across 18 months, stable Graves' hyperthyroidism was marked by no progression to ophthalmopathy.

This clonotype was obtained from a man in his forties with Graves disease. The chain combines TRBV18 with TRBJ1-1; D is unresolved. The sequencing here drew on peripheral blood mononuclear cells (PBMCs), taken at new diagnosis, from a patient treated with antithyroid drugs. The DNA for the CDR3 is TGTGCCAGCTCACCACCGAGGGTAGCGGGGAACACTGAAGCTTTCTTT. Translating it yields CASSPPRVAGNTEAFF.